This note documents a single T cell receptor beta chain sequence. This clonotype was seen more than once but under ten times. The antigen this receptor binds is unknown. Base qualities are not provided; no much larger clone lies one nucleotide away. Stable Graves' hyperthyroidism was defined as the absence of progression to ophthalmopathy over 18 months of follow-up. The hyperthyroidism patients were between 18 and 65 years old and newly diagnosed, with a disease duration of less than 2 months. Any patient with an uncontrolled infection, another autoimmune disease, pregnancy or lactation was excluded. Diagnoses were based on clinical symptoms, serum thyroxine and TRAb, thyroid ultrasound and orbital computed tomography. PBMCs were separated from 8 to 10 ml of fresh peripheral blood using Ficoll-Paque density gradient centrifugation. Trizol reagent was used to extract total RNA, and RNA quality was then checked on an Agilent 2100 Bioanalyzer.

Trimming removed 6 bases from V and 0 bases from J, leaving 11 bases between the germline ends. According to the germline V gene, CDR1 reads MGHDK and CDR2 reads SYGVNS. Taken from cysteine to phenylalanine, the CDR3 has 14 residues. The read is trimmed to its CDR3 DNA, 42 bases read in frame from base 1. The entry originates in a study of T cells in Graves' hyperthyroidism and ophthalmopathy (dated by TCRdb to the late 2010s). For context, the study as a whole: Peripheral blood was sampled at the time of initial diagnosis, prior to any treatment. According to the paper, TCR Vbeta CDR3 sequencing was carried out on 120 to 150 peripheral blood samples, which came from approximately 43 ophthalmopathy, around 74 hyperthyroidism and about 17 progressor patients. TCR V-J signatures able to tell the groups apart were searched for in a discovery cohort of 100 patients, of whom approximately 40 had Graves' ophthalmopathy and roughly 58 had stable Graves' hyperthyroidism. In addition, the study compared T-cell repertoires in thyroid tissue and in blood from several Graves' hyperthyroidism patients. The 80 to 100 discovery patients were randomly divided into training and test sets at a 7:3 ratio. Once sampling was done, hyperthyroidism patients were given methimazole at a starting dose of 30 mg daily, whereas ophthalmopathy patients were given high-dose intravenous methylprednisolone. Whether ophthalmopathy could be predicted prospectively was tested in an independent validation cohort made up of 18 to 20 hyperthyroidism patients plus 17 patients who later progressed to ophthalmopathy.

The TCR beta CDR3 regions were amplified from RNA transcripts. For the first round of RT-PCR on the TCR CDR3, the HTBI primer set was used together with the Qiagen OneStep RT-PCR kit. Libraries were constructed in a second round of multiplex PCR, after which size selection and purification were performed. Sequencing of the libraries was done on an Illumina HiSeq2000 using paired-end 100 bp reads. In the authors' own workflow: Raw data were processed with SOAPnuke, discarding reads with adapters, uncalled bases, mean Phred below 15, or no exact constant-primer or identifier match. High-quality paired reads were merged with COPE v1.2.5, and unique nucleotide sequences were defined as clonotypes. MiTCR v1.1 was used to align clonotypes to the IMGT TRBV, TRBD and TRBJ reference segments. Analysis was restricted to V-J combinations with a frequency above 0.0001, which covered roughly 99% of repertoires. The TCS score was defined as the ratio of F50 (clonal expansion) to E x V (chaos), calculated using BLOSUM62-based TCRdist between CDR3 peptides within each V-J. Welch's t-statistics and random forest reduced approximately 520 V-J features to about 12, which were used in a naive Bayes classifier (R e1071). The public reads were reprocessed in TCRdb via fastp at Q25 and MiXCR, keeping in-frame beta chains. A single entry per CDR3 protein holds the most common genes and DNA from its merged rows. It is TCRdb's table, rather than the study itself, that gives the V and J calls and clone size. For this sample there are fewer than 350,000 distinct CDR3 sequences; over 20% appear just once. The ten largest clones capture 50% to 65% of the sample.

Overall study outcomes, separate from this receptor: In validation, the model predicted progression to ophthalmopathy with over 65% sensitivity and roughly 72% specificity, a median of roughly seven months before onset. No statistical method was used to set the sample size in advance, and investigators knew the group allocation. Most expanded thyroid clonotypes (frequency above 0.001) were also found in blood, which suggests that blood repertoires may mirror thyroid immune responses. Ophthalmopathy was separated from stable hyperthyroidism by a 13 V-J signature model, with 85% to 90% sensitivity and roughly 84% specificity obtained in cross-validation and 80%/75% obtained in testing.

This receptor was obtained from a woman aged 45 to 65 with Graves' hyperthyroidism. The V and J segments used are TRBV25-1 and TRBJ1-2; the D gene is perhaps TRBD1, on 6 matching bases. Specimen: blood. The DNA sequence follows: TGTGCCAGCAGCCGGACAGTCCCTAACTATGGCTACACCTTC. The translation is CASSRTVPNYGYTF.